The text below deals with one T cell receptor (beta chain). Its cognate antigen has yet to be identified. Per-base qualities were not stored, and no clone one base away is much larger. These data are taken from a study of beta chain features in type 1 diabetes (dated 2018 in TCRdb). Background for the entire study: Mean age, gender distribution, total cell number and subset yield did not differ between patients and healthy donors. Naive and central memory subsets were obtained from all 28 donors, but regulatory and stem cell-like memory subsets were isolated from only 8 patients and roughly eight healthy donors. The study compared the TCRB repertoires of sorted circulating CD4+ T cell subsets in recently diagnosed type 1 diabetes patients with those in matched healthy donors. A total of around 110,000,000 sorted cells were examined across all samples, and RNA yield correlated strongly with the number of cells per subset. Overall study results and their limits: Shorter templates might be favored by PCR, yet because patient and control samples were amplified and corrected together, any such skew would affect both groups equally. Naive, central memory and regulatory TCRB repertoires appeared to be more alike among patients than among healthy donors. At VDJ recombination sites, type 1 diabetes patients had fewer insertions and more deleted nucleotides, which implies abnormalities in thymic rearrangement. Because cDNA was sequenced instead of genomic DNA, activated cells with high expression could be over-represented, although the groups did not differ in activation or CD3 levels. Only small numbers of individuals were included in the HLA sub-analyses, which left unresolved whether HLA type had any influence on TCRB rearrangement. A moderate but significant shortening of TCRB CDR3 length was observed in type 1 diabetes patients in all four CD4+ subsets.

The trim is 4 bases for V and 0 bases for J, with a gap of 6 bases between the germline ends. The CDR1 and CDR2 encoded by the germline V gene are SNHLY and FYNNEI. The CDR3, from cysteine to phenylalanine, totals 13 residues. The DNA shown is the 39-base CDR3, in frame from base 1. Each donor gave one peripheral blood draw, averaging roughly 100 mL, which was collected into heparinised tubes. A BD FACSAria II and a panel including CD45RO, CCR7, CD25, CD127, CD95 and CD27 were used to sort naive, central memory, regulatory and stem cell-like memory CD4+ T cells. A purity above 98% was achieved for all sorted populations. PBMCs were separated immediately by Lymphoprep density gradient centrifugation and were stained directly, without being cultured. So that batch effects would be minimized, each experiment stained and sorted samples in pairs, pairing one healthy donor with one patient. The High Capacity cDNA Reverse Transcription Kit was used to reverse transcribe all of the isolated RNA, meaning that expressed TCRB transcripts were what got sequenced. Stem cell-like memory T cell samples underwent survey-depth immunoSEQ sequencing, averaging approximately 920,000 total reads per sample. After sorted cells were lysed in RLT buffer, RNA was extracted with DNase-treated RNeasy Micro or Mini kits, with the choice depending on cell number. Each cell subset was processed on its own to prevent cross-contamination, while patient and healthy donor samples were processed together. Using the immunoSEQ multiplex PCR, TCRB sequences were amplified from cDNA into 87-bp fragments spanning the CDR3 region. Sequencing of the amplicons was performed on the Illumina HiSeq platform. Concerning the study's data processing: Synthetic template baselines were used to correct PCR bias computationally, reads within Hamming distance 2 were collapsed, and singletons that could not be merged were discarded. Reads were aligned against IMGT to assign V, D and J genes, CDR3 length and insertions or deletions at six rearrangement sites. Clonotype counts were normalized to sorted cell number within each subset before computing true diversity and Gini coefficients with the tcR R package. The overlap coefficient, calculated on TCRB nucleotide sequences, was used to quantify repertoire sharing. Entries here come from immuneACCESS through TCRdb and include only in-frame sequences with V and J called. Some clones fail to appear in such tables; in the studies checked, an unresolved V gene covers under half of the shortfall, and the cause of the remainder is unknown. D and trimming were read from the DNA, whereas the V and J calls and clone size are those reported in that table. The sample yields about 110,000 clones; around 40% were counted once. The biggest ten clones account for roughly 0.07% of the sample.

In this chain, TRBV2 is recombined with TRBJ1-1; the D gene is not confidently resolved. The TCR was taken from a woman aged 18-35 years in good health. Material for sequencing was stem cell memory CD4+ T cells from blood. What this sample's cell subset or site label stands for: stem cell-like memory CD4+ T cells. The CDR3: CASSGQMNTEAFF. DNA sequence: TGTGCCAGCAGTGGTCAAATGAACACTGAAGCTTTCTTT.